A single T cell receptor (beta chain) is shown here with its context. A second roughly 6 to 11 cycle PCR used barcoded and J-beta primers. Using its own MiXCR run on the 5' RACE reads, TCRdb lists one record per CDR3 protein. Here the sample spans 750,000 or so distinct CDR3 sequences, 20% to 25% being singletons. This CDR3 comprises 14 residues. V was trimmed by 3 bases and J by 0 bases, leaving 11 bases between them. Germline V gene sequence: CDR1 SQVTM, CDR2 ANQGSEA. The record originates from a study of blood T cells in healthy people across ages. The same specimen was also included in a second study, on T cells of mothers and their children.

The chain links TRBV29-1 to TRBJ1-1; D is uncertain. This clonotype was sampled from a boy aged 5-17 years in good health. The sequencing sample was made of blood. The CDR3 loop is CSVDARLLNTEAFF. CDR3 bases: TGCAGCGTTGACGCCAGATTGTTGAACACTGAAGCTTTCTTT.